These T cell receptor beta chains were read from a single sample in a study of blood T cell repertoires in COVID-19. Only in-frame clones appear in the TCRdb table, and some are missing; sequencing was by immunoSEQ multiplex PCR. This sample has about 300,000 clones, with approximately 85% found just once. Specimen: peripheral blood. The receptors derive from a woman between 45 and 60 years old with acute or convalescent COVID-19. The CDR3 runs from the conserved cysteine through the conserved F or W. A D gene is named only where the DNA matches it firmly. Clone size appears in some rows only: once, few, many, or a class for an expanded clone.

D gene,clone size,J gene,V gene,CDR3 protein,CDR3 DNA
TRBD1,.,TRBJ2-7,TRBV27,CASSPGTGSSYEQYF,TGTGCCAGCAGTCCTGGGACAGGGAGCTCCTACGAGCAGTACTTC
.,.,TRBJ1-2,TRBV7-2,CASSGRVGNYGYTF,TGTGCCAGCAGCGGGAGAGTAGGGAACTATGGCTACACCTTC
.,few,TRBJ1-3,TRBV7-2,CASSLGRVQGSGNTIYF,TGTGCCAGCAGCTTAGGGCGTGTACAGGGCTCTGGAAACACCATATATTTT
TRBD1,few,TRBJ2-3,TRBV10-3,CAISGQQGAGTDTQYF,TGTGCCATCAGTGGTCAGCAGGGGGCAGGCACAGATACGCAGTATTTT
TRBD1,.,TRBJ2-1,TRBV6-5,CASSTTGNVYNEQFF,TGTGCCAGCAGCACGACAGGGAATGTCTACAATGAGCAGTTCTTC
.,.,TRBJ1-6,TRBV7-2,CASSLDPWTAYNSPLHF,TGTGCCAGCAGCTTAGATCCTTGGACAGCCTATAATTCACCCCTCCACTTT
TRBD1,.,TRBJ1-6,TRBV19,CASSTRTGRNSPLHF,TGTGCCAGTAGTACACGGACAGGGCGGAATTCACCCCTCCACTTT
.,.,TRBJ1-6,TRBV11-1,CASRDRGYNSPLHF,TGTGCCAGCAGGGATCGGGGGTACAATTCACCCCTCCACTTT
.,.,TRBJ2-1,TRBV11-2,CASSLIGSGYEQFF,TGTGCCAGCAGCTTAATCGGGAGCGGATATGAGCAGTTCTTC
TRBD1,.,TRBJ1-1,TRBV5-1,CASSLASTGGGTEAFF,TGCGCCAGCAGCTTAGCTAGTACAGGGGGAGGAACTGAAGCTTTCTTT
.,.,TRBJ2-5,TRBV4-1,CASSQEGRQETQYF,TGCGCCAGCAGCCAAGAGGGGAGGCAAGAGACCCAGTACTTC
TRBD1,.,TRBJ1-2,TRBV6-5,CASSYSGQGRPHGYTF,TGTGCCAGCAGTTACTCCGGACAGGGGAGACCGCATGGCTACACCTTC
TRBD1,.,TRBJ2-1,TRBV28,CASGTGVNEQFF,TGTGCCAGCGGGACAGGGGTTAATGAGCAGTTCTTC
.,.,TRBJ1-4,TRBV10-3,CASVGGLSNEKLFF,TGTGCCTCCGTCGGGGGGCTCAGTAATGAAAAACTGTTTTTT
.,few,TRBJ1-2,TRBV5-1,CASSLARGGGYTF,TGCGCCAGCAGCTTGGCCCGTGGAGGTGGCTACACCTTC
.,.,TRBJ2-6,TRBV6-4,CASSLRGSGANVLTF,TGTGCCAGCAGTCTTCGAGGCTCTGGGGCCAACGTCCTGACTTTC
.,.,TRBJ1-3,TRBV28,CASSEDRRTGNTIYF,TGTGCCAGCAGCGAAGACAGGAGGACTGGAAACACCATATATTTT
TRBD1,.,TRBJ1-4,TRBV28,CASSSQGADNEKLFF,TGTGCCAGCAGCTCACAGGGGGCCGATAATGAAAAACTGTTTTTT
.,.,TRBJ2-7,TRBV11-2,CASSLGAVNYEQYF,TGTGCCAGCAGCTTAGGGGCAGTAAACTACGAGCAGTACTTC
TRBD1,few,TRBJ1-4,TRBV25-1,CASSDPGTGSEKLFF,TGTGCCAGCAGTGACCCCGGGACAGGTAGTGAAAAACTGTTTTTT
TRBD1,.,TRBJ1-1,TRBV4-1,CASSLPFTGGASTEAFF,TGCGCCAGCAGCCTCCCCTTCACAGGGGGCGCGAGCACTGAAGCTTTCTTT
.,.,TRBJ2-3,TRBV2,CASSEREDTQYF,TGTGCCAGCAGTGAACGGGAGGATACGCAGTATTTT
TRBD2,.,TRBJ2-2,TRBV28,CASSFEGGQRGELFF,TGTGCCAGCAGTTTCGAGGGAGGGCAACGCGGGGAGCTGTTTTTT
TRBD1,.,TRBJ2-7,TRBV5-5,CASSPRDRINYEQYF,TGTGCCAGCAGCCCGAGGGACAGGATTAACTACGAGCAGTACTTC
TRBD2,.,TRBJ2-7,TRBV7-9,CASTPGTSGSYEQYF,TGTGCCAGCACTCCTGGGACTAGCGGGAGCTACGAGCAGTACTTC
TRBD1,.,TRBJ2-7,TRBV18,CASSPGTDEVYEQYF,TGTGCCAGCTCACCAGGGACAGATGAGGTGTACGAGCAGTACTTC
.,.,TRBJ1-2,TRBV3-1/TRBV3-2,CASSQDSRASTYGYTF,TGTGCCAGCAGCCAAGACTCGCGGGCGAGCACCTATGGCTACACCTTC
TRBD2,.,TRBJ2-6,TRBV10-3,CAISEYGSGSSGANVLTF,TGTGCCATCAGTGAGTATGGTAGCGGGAGCTCTGGGGCCAACGTCCTGACTTTC
TRBD2,.,TRBJ2-7,TRBV7-8,CASSTSGRGAYEQYF,TGTGCCAGCAGCACTAGCGGGAGAGGGGCCTACGAGCAGTACTTC
TRBD1,.,TRBJ1-2,TRBV4-3,CASSQEGTGGSGYTF,TGCGCCAGCAGCCAAGAGGGAACAGGGGGCTCTGGCTACACCTTC